This TCR beta chain emerged from a study of Tregs in tolerant kidney transplant recipients. The CDR3 has 15 amino acids. Germline assignment: CDR1 SGHRS and CDR2 YFSETQ. Trimming took off 7 bases at V and 7 bases at J, with 21 bases between the two ends. Profiled with immunoSEQ multiplex PCR; TCRdb holds only in-frame clones, not every one. The sample shows about 77,000 clones, 95% to 98% of them seen only once. The material sequenced was CD4+ T cells from blood, taken before the transplant. The sequence was obtained from a human donor who received a combined kidney and bone marrow transplant. V gene TRBV5-1 combines with J gene TRBJ2-1, with D tentatively TRBD2 (6 bases). The CDR3 loop is CASVMSSGVKNEQFF. The CDR3, as DNA: TGCGCCAGCGTAATGAGTAGCGGCGTAAAGAATGAGCAGTTCTTC.